These 17 T cell receptor beta chains originate from one sample sequenced in a study of beta chain features in type 1 diabetes. Since all of the isolated RNA was reverse transcribed, expressed TCRB transcripts were what got sequenced. Produced via immunoSEQ multiplex PCR; TCRdb's table is partial and in-frame only. Here the sample spans 400,000 to 600,000 clones, about 29% being singletons. The specimen was naive CD4+ T cells from blood. The source is a man between 18 and 35 years old in good health.

The CDR3 protein is CASSSRTGRNEKLFF. The CDR3 DNA is TGTGCCAGCAGCTCCAGGACAGGGCGGAATGAAAAACTGTTTTTT. This chain joins TRBV5-6 and TRBJ1-4; 8 bases align to TRBD1. The CDR3 has 15 amino acids. Germline-derived CDR1 and CDR2 are SGHDT and YYEEEE. V was clipped by 3 bases and J by 5 bases; unmatched bases: 6.

The chain joins TRBV30 to TRBJ2-4, with D perhaps being TRBD1 or TRBD2 (5 bases each). The CDR3 loop spans 14 amino acids. The V end lost 3 bases, the J end lost 5 bases, and 14 bases lay between the germline ends. The germline V gene encodes CDR1 GTSNPN and CDR2 SVGIG (reference sequence). The CDR3 DNA follows: TGTGCCTGGAGGGAATCCGGGGCCCAAAACATTCAGTACTTC. It yields the protein CAWRESGAQNIQYF.

This chain connects TRBV19 to TRBJ2-2; maybe TRBD2 (6 bases). The germline V and J ends were trimmed by 4 bases and 7 bases, with 7 bases remaining between them. The CDR3 spans 12 residues. The germline gives CDR1 LNHDA, CDR2 SQIVND (reference sequence). The CDR3 is CASSRRVGELFF. The CDR3 bases are TGTGCCAGTAGTAGGAGGGTCGGGGAGCTGTTTTTT.

This clone appeared a few times. This chain uses TRBV4-2 with TRBJ2-3, with TRBD2 matching 7 bases. Germline V gives CDR1 LGHNA, CDR2 YNFKEQ. This CDR3 spans 17 amino acids. J was trimmed by 3 bases and V by 1 base; bases with no gene match: 10. The chain's CDR3 is CASSQGLAERVTDTQYF. In DNA form, the CDR3 reads TGTGCCAGCAGCCAAGGGCTAGCGGAAAGGGTGACAGATACGCAGTATTTT.

The chain is built from TRBV25-1 and TRBJ2-6; maybe TRBD1 (6 bases). CDR3 length: 16 residues. The V and J ends lost 2 bases and 3 bases respectively, with 11 bases between them. Germline V gene lookup returns CDR1 MGHDK and CDR2 SYGVNS. CDR3 loop: CASSEKGTSGANVLTF. CDR3 DNA sequence: TGTGCCAGCAGTGAAAAAGGGACAAGTGGGGCCAACGTCCTGACTTTC.

This clone is a singleton in its sample. The rearrangement joins TRBV6-5 to TRBJ2-1; 7 bases align to TRBD1. J was trimmed by 9 bases and V by 2 bases; bases with no gene match: 4. Germline CDR1 MNHEY, CDR2 SVGAGI. This CDR3 has 13 amino acids. The CDR3 coding sequence is TGTGCCAGCAGTTACATGGGGACAGCTGAGCAGTTCTTC. Translated: CASSYMGTAEQFF.

The table lists this clone with a few counts. The rearrangement joins TRBV30 to TRBJ2-6; 8 bases are a match to TRBD1. The trim removed 2 bases at V and 4 bases at J, leaving 13 bases unmatched. This CDR3 region has 18 residues. Germline V lookup: CDR1 GTSNPN, CDR2 SVGIG (reference sequence). CDR3 coding DNA: TGTGCCTGGAGTTCACGGGGCAGGGGGCTTGCCGGGGCCAACGTCCTGACTTTC. Translated, it gives CAWSSRGRGLAGANVLTF.

J is TRBJ1-1 and V is TRBV27, with D possibly being TRBD1 (6 bases). V shed 3 bases and J shed 2 bases, with 10 bases lying between them. Per germline, CDR1 MNHEY and CDR2 SMNVEV (reference sequence). The CDR3 is 14 residues long. DNA of the CDR3: TGTGCCAGCAGTTTCCACAGGGCCAACACTGAAGCTTTCTTT. This codes for CASSFHRANTEAFF.

As concerns this clone: A read error may produce the germline difference seen at one junction end. Here the CDR3 DNA reads TGTGCTAGCAGCGCCGGGACAGGGAGGGACAATGAGCAGTTCTTC. This sequence encodes CASSAGTGRDNEQFF. This chain joins TRBV7-7 and TRBJ2-1, with 9 bases that match TRBD1. The CDR3 sequence is 15 residues long. Germline V gene sequence: CDR1 SSHAT, CDR2 FNYEAQ (reference sequence).

On this clone: Other DNA variants within this sample encode the same CDR3. This sequence joins TRBV5-1 and TRBJ2-3; TRBD2 is a possible D gene (5 bases). The V gene lost 0 bases and the J gene lost 2 bases, with 7 bases spanning the gap. Germline CDR1 SGHRS, CDR2 YFSETQ. The CDR3 consists of 14 residues. CDR3 in DNA: TGCGCCAGCAGCTTGGCCCGGGACACAGATACGCAGTATTTT. Amino acid sequence: CASSLARDTDTQYF. The full variable domain, with the rest looked up from reference TRBV5-1 and TRBJ2-3, is KAGVTQTPRYLIKTRGQQVTLSCSPISGHRSVSWYQQTPGQGLQFLFEYFSETQRNKGNFPGRFSGRQFSNSRSEMNVSTLELGDSALYLCASSLARDTDTQYFGPGTRLTVL.

The gene calls are TRBV6-1 and TRBJ2-7, with D possibly being TRBD1 or TRBD2 (5 bases each). The CDR3 is 14 amino acids. In germline, CDR1 is MNHNS, CDR2 SASEGT. V was pared by 4 bases and J by 6 bases, with 16 bases between. The DNA of the CDR3 is TGTGCCAGCAGTGGAACCGGGACCCATCGCGAGCAGTACTTC. It encodes CASSGTGTHREQYF.

This clone was counted only a few times. This CDR3 is CASSLRSWREGYNEQFF. The CDR3 DNA sequence: TGCGCCAGCAGCTTGCGTTCCTGGCGGGAGGGCTACAATGAGCAGTTCTTC. The chain recombines TRBV5-1 with TRBJ2-1, with 9 bases fitting TRBD2. J gave up 3 bases and V 1 base, and 8 bases lay outside the gene matches. CDR1 is SGHRS, CDR2 YFSETQ, per germline. This CDR3 is built from 17 residues.

V and J are TRBV11-2 and TRBJ1-2; D possibly corresponds to TRBD1 (6 bases). The germline V and J ends were trimmed by 0 bases and 4 bases, with 9 bases remaining between them. CDR3 size: 14 residues. Germline CDR1 SGHAT, CDR2 FQNNGV. The CDR3 loop is CASSLDPDSYGYTF. DNA of the CDR3: TGTGCCAGCAGCTTAGATCCGGACAGCTATGGCTACACCTTC.

The chain couples TRBV4-3 to TRBJ2-6; no clear D. This CDR3 is 16 amino acids long. Germline V lookup: CDR1 LGHNA, CDR2 YSLEER. The ends were cut back, 0 bases at V and 0 bases at J, with 6 bases in the middle. The CDR3 protein is CASSQEHSSGANVLTF. As DNA, the CDR3 is TGCGCCAGCAGCCAAGAGCACTCCTCTGGGGCCAACGTCCTGACTTTC.

The chain links TRBV29-1 to TRBJ1-2; possible D gene TRBD1, 5 bases. The ends were cut back, 5 bases at V and 7 bases at J, with 17 bases in the middle. The CDR3 contains 13 residues. In germline, CDR1 is SQVTM, CDR2 ANQGSEA. The CDR3 DNA follows: TGCAGCGTTACAGTTCGGCAGGGCGGTGGCTACACCTTC. Residues: CSVTVRQGGGYTF.

This chain links TRBV30 with TRBJ2-3; the D is unclear. Germline CDR1 GTSNPN, CDR2 SVGIG (reference sequence). The CDR3 spans 11 residues. In DNA form, the CDR3 reads TGTACGGGCACGAACACAGATACGCAGTATTTT. This codes for CTGTNTDTQYF.

This clone was seen a handful of times. This rearrangement joins TRBV30 to TRBJ2-7, with a possible D match to TRBD1 (6 bases). V was trimmed by 2 bases and J by 2 bases, leaving 16 bases between them. The CDR3 contains 15 residues. In germline, CDR1 is GTSNPN, CDR2 SVGIG (reference sequence). This chain's CDR3 is CAWSPRTDRPYEQYF. CDR3 DNA sequence: TGTGCCTGGAGTCCCAGGACAGATCGCCCCTACGAGCAGTACTTC.